This T cell receptor beta chain stems from a study of shared clonotypes between healthy human individuals. Study-wide background: Each donor's CD4 naive and CD4 memory cells filled three plates apiece, CD8 naive two, and CD8 memory one.

As concerns this clone: What it binds is unknown.

Study results and caveats: For sorted subsets, rarefaction showed incomplete sequencing despite large depth. Clonotype sharing across donors was expected to vary with sequencing depth.

TCRdb's copy holds only in-frame clones and misses some; the assay was immunoSEQ multiplex PCR. The data hold some 1.5 million clones, with approximately 97% observed a single time. Looked up from germline, CDR1 is ENHRY and CDR2 is SYGVKD. This CDR3 is 16 amino acids long. Trimming left V 1 base short and J 6 bases short, with 15 bases between. All of the donors resided in Nashville, Tennessee, and each was a Caucasian adult. The sequencing sample was made of naive CD4+ T cells sorted from blood. Subset described: CD45RA+ positively selected. The clonotype was recovered from a man aged 25 to 40 in good health. This chain links TRBV10-3 with TRBJ1-4; a weak D match, TRBD1 (6 bases). CDR3 coding DNA: TGTGCCATCAGTGAGTTTTCCGGGGGCGCGGATGAAAAACTGTTTTTT. Its protein is CAISEFSGGADEKLFF.